These T cell receptor beta chains were read from a single sample in a study of CXCR3-negative and CXCR3-positive naive CD8 T cells. With the 5' RACE reads reprocessed, TCRdb shows one record per CDR3 protein and no DNA. Recorded for this sample: 45,000 to 55,000 distinct CDR3 sequences. Sequencing was performed on memory CD8+ T cells from blood. These TCRs come from a human donor in good health. Some clones in this sample may be carry-over from other donors' samples. The CDR3 runs from the conserved cysteine through the conserved F or W. The size field is filled for only some rows; it gives once, few, many or a size class.

size	V	J	CDR3
.	TRBV29-1	TRBJ2-6	CSVITGANVLTF
.	TRBV20-1	TRBJ2-1	CSAHTSGRADNEQFF
.	TRBV12-3/TRBV12-4	TRBJ2-7	CASRGQGFHEQYF
.	TRBV7-9	TRBJ1-2	CASSGGQFPDGYTF
.	TRBV12-3/TRBV12-4	TRBJ2-7	CASSFHRNSYEQYF
.	TRBV29-1	TRBJ2-6	CSGLSSGANVLTF
.	TRBV7-6	TRBJ2-5	CASSLGVLWGETQYF
.	TRBV5-1	TRBJ1-1	CASNAETFLDTEAFF
.	TRBV7-9	TRBJ2-7	CASSPRDRGLYEQYF
.	TRBV6-2/TRBV6-3	TRBJ2-7	CASSYSRPDEQYF
.	TRBV4-3	TRBJ2-2	CASSQDLSDTGELFF
.	TRBV7-8	TRBJ1-1	CASSLGKGSTEAFF
.	TRBV28	TRBJ2-3	CASTGDRSSTDTQYF
.	TRBV9	TRBJ2-2	CASSSRTVNTGELFF
.	TRBV10-3	TRBJ1-2	CAISESHLPGNGYTF
.	TRBV12-3/TRBV12-4	TRBJ2-7	CASSSPTTGYEQYF
.	TRBV15	TRBJ2-7	CATRRGLSYEQYF
.	TRBV28	TRBJ2-1	CATSLGSVNEQFF
.	TRBV24-1	TRBJ2-2	CATSDTSILGGGLGTGELFF
.	TRBV28	TRBJ2-4	CASSKGRGWAKNIQYF
.	TRBV20-1	TRBJ1-1	CSARPQTVRSTEAFF
.	TRBV19	TRBJ2-1	CASSIGGYNEQFF
.	TRBV29-1	TRBJ1-2	CSVGVGDSHVF
.	TRBV9	TRBJ2-3	CASSVDLGAYTDTQYF
.	TRBV28	TRBJ1-1	CASSLGSLGGTEAFF
.	TRBV4-1	TRBJ2-3	CASQKEGADTQYF
.	TRBV28	TRBJ1-3	CASSLRGNSGNTIYF
.	TRBV20-1	TRBJ2-3	CSARPGTGKDTQYF
.	TRBV6-5	TRBJ2-3	CASSYFGAGGPDTQYF
.	TRBV9	TRBJ2-3	CASSVDAGGLGGTDTQYF
.	TRBV7-2	TRBJ2-7	CASSLASGPYEQYF
.	TRBV12-3/TRBV12-4	TRBJ2-3	CASSLSLAGVTDTQYF
.	TRBV6-2/TRBV6-3	TRBJ2-1	CASRGGVGNEQFF
.	TRBV28	TRBJ2-7	CASPTDGNEQYF
.	TRBV7-6	TRBJ2-2	CASSFRHSTGELFF
medium-sized	TRBV6-2/TRBV6-3	TRBJ2-1	CASTQGTSGGNEQFF
medium-sized	TRBV12-3/TRBV12-4	TRBJ2-2	CASSPRPGFTGELFF
.	TRBV7-9	TRBJ2-7	CASSTGLRSYEQYF
.	TRBV20-1	TRBJ2-1	CSARDPLAGSSYNEQFF
.	TRBV6-2/TRBV6-3	TRBJ2-7	CASSYIPRDRGRGEQYF
.	TRBV12-3/TRBV12-4	TRBJ2-5	CASSLSREKEETQYF
.	TRBV27	TRBJ2-7	CASSPYRVKMDEQYF
.	TRBV29-1	TRBJ2-2	CSVEDGAKNTGELFF
.	TRBV5-6	TRBJ2-2	CASSLIDRVGTGELFF